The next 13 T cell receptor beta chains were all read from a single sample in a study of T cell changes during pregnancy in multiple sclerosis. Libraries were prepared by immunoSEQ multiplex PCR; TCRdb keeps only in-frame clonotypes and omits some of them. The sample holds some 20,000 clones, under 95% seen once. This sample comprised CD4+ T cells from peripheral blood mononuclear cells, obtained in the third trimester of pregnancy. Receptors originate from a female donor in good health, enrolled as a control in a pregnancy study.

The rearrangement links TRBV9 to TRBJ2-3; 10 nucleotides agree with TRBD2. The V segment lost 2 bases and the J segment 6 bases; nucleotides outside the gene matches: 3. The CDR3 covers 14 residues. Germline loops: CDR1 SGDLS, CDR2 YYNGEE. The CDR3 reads CASSVGLAADTQYF. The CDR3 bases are TGTGCCAGCAGCGTCGGACTAGCGGCCGATACGCAGTATTTT.

The CDR3 reads CASSLVGENTEAFF. The CDR3 nucleotides read TGTGCCAGCAGCTTAGTGGGAGAGAACACTGAAGCTTTCTTT. The genes are TRBV7-9 and TRBJ1-1; no clear D gene. The V gene's germline CDR1 is SEHNR and CDR2 FQNEAQ (reference sequence). The CDR3 is made up of 14 amino acids. The V and J ends lost 1 base and 1 base respectively, with 7 bases between them.

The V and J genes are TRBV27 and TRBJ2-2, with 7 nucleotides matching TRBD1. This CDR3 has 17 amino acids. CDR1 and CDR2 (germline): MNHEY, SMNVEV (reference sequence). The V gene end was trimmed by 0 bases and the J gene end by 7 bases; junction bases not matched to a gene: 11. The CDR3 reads CASSLSNGQGVGGELFF. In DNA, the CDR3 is TGTGCCAGCAGTTTATCGAACGGGCAGGGGGTAGGCGGGGAGCTGTTTTTT.

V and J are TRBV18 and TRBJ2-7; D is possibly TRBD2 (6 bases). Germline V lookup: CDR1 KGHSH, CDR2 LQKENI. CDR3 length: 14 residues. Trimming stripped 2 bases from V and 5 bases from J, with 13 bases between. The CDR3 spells CASSPTGLGDEQYF. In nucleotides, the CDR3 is TGTGCCAGCTCACCAACGGGACTGGGTGACGAGCAGTACTTC.

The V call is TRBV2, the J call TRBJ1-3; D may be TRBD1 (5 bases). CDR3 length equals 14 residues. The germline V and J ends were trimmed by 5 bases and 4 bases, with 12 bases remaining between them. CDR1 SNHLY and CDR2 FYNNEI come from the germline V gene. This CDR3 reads CASSLTGSGNTIYF. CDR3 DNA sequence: TGTGCCAGCAGTTTAACAGGTTCCGGAAACACCATATATTTT. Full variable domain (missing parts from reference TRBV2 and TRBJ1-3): EPEVTQTPSHQVTQMGQEVILRCVPISNHLYFYWYRQILGQKVEFLVSFYNNEISEKSEIFDDQFSVERPDGSNFTLKIRSTKLEDSAMYFCASSLTGSGNTIYFGEGSWLTVV.

CDR3 residues: CASSERGPYEQYF. DNA for the CDR3: TGTGCCAGCAGTGAAAGGGGCCCCTACGAGCAGTACTTC. The chain links TRBV6-1 to TRBJ2-7, with D possibly TRBD1 on 5 matching bases. The CDR3 contains 13 residues. The germline V gene encodes CDR1 MNHNS and CDR2 SASEGT. V was shortened by 2 bases and J by 2 bases, with 7 bases between the two germline ends.

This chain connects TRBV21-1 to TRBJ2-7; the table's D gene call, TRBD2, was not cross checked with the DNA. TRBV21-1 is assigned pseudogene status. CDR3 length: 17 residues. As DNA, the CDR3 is TGTGCCAGCAGCAAATTTAGCCTAGCGGGGTGCACCTACGAGCAGTACTTC. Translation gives CASSKFSLAGCTYEQYF.

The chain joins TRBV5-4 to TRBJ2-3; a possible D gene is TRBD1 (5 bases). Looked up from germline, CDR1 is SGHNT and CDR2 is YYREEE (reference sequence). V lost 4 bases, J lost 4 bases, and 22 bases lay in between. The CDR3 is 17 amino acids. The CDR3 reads CASSPQGSHSSADTQYF. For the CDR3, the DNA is TGTGCCAGCAGCCCCCAGGGATCTCATTCTTCGGCAGATACGCAGTATTTT.

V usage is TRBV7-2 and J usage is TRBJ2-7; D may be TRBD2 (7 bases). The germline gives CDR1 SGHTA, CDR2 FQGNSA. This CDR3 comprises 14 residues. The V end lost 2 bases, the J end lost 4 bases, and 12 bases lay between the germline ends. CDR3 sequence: CASSLRGGAYEQYF. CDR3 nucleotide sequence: TGTGCCAGCAGCTTACGCGGGGGCGCGTACGAGCAGTACTTC. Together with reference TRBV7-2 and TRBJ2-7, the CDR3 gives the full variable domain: GAGVSQSPSNKVTEKGKDVELRCDPISGHTALYWYRQSLGQGLEFLIYFQGNSAPDKSGLPSDRFSAERTGGSVSTLTIQRTQQEDSAVYLCASSLRGGAYEQYFGPGTRLTVT.

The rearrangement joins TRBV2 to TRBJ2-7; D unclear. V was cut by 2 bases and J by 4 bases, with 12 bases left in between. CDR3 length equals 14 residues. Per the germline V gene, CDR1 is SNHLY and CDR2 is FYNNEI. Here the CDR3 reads CASSERWSSYEQYF. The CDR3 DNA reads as TGTGCCAGCAGTGAACGGTGGTCGAGTTACGAGCAGTACTTC. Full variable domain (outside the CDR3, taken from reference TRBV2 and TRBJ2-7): EPEVTQTPSHQVTQMGQEVILRCVPISNHLYFYWYRQILGQKVEFLVSFYNNEISEKSEIFDDQFSVERPDGSNFTLKIRSTKLEDSAMYFCASSERWSSYEQYFGPGTRLTVT.

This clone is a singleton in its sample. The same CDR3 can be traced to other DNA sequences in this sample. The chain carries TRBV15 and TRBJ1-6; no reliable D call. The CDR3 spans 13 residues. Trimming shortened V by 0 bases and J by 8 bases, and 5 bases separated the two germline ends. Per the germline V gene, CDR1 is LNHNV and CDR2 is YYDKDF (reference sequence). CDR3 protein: CATSRDRDSPLHF. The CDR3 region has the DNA TGTGCCACCAGCAGAGATCGAGATTCACCCCTCCACTTT.

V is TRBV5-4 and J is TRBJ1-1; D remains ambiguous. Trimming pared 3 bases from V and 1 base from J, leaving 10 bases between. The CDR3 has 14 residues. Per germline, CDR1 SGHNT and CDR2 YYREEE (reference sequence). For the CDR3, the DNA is TGTGCCAGCAGCTCGAAGAGGTCGAACACTGAAGCTTTCTTT. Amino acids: CASSSKRSNTEAFF.

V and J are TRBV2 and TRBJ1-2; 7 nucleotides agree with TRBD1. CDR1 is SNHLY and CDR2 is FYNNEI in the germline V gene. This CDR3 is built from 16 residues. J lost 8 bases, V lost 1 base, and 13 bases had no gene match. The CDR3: CASSEEHQGGIWGYTF. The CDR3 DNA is TGTGCCAGCAGTGAAGAGCACCAGGGGGGAATTTGGGGCTACACCTTC.